This is a list of T cell receptor beta chains from one sample in a study of shared clonotypes between healthy human individuals. Here immunoSEQ multiplex PCR was the method, and the copy in TCRdb shows in-frame clones only, minus some. The table has about 2.4 million clones, around nine tenths seen once; the top ten hold under 0.15%. The sequencing sample was made of naive CD4+ T cells sorted from blood. The receptors originated from a man between 18 and 35 years old in good health. CDR3s include the opening cysteine and the closing phenylalanine or tryptophan. A D gene is named only where the DNA matches it firmly. Clone size is shown for a subset of rows, as once, few, many or a class of expanded clone.

>TRBJ2-3|TRBV2|-|TRBD2
TGTGCCAGCAGCCCAGCGGGGGGCAGAGATACGCAGTATTTT
CASSPAGGRDTQYF
>TRBJ2-3|TRBV20-1|-|-
TGCAGTGCTAGCCAGGCAGATACGCAGTATTTT
CSASQADTQYF
>TRBJ2-1|TRBV5-1|-|-
TGCGCCAGCAGCTTGGCCACAAGCTCCTACAATGAGCAGTTCTTC
CASSLATSSYNEQFF
>TRBJ2-2|TRBV11-3|-|TRBD2
TGTGCCAGCGGAGGTAGCGGGACAAATAACGGGGAGCTGTTTTTT
CASGGSGTNNGELFF
>TRBJ1-1|TRBV2|few|-
TGTGCCAGCGGGCTCAACATGAACACTGAAGCTTTCTTT
CASGLNMNTEAFF
>TRBJ1-6|TRBV4-3|-|-
TGCGCCAGCAGCCAAGAACGACGGGATAATTCACCCCTCCACTTT
CASSQERRDNSPLHF
>TRBJ1-5|TRBV7-9|once|-
TGTGCCAGCAGCTTAGGTTACGGGGAGGTGTCTAGCAATCAGCCCCAGCATTTT
CASSLGYGEVSSNQPQHF
>TRBJ1-2|TRBV27|few|-
TGTGCCAGCAGTTTATCCAACCCCCTCTATGGCTACACCTTC
CASSLSNPLYGYTF
>TRBJ2-1|TRBV19|-|-
TGTGCCAGTAGTTCCTTAGGTACCTACAATGAGCAGTTCTTC
CASSSLGTYNEQFF
>TRBJ2-5|TRBV5-6|-|-
TGTGCCAGCAGCTTGACAGGGATCCGAGAGACCCAGTACTTC
CASSLTGIRETQYF
>TRBJ2-1|TRBV5-8|-|-
TGTGCCAGCAGCTTGTTCCCGAATAAATACAATGAGCAGTTCTTC
CASSLFPNKYNEQFF
>TRBJ2-5|TRBV9|-|-
TGTGCCAGCAGCGCCCCCCCGGGGGAAGAGACCCAGTACTTC
CASSAPPGEETQYF
>TRBJ1-5|TRBV6-5|once|-
TGTGCCAGCAGCCAGGCCGGGTTTTTCCAGCCCCAGCATTTT
CASSQAGFFQPQHF
>TRBJ2-6|TRBV4-1|once|-
TGCGCCAGCAGCCAAGTTGGCGGGGCTGGGGCCAACGTCCTGACTTTC
CASSQVGGAGANVLTF
>TRBJ2-5|TRBV7-2|-|-
TGTGCCGGCAGCCTAGACAGGTACCAAGAGACCCAGTACTTC
CAGSLDRYQETQYF
>TRBJ2-7|TRBV2|-|TRBD2
TGTGCCAGCAATGGACTAGCGGGGCGGGCCGAGCAGTACTTC
CASNGLAGRAEQYF
>TRBJ1-2|TRBV12-5|-|-
TGTGCTAGTGGTAAGAACTATGGCTACACCTTC
CASGKNYGYTF
>TRBJ1-1|TRBV19|-|-
TGTGCCAGTAGTATTGGTCCAGGGAACACTGAAGCTTTCTTT
CASSIGPGNTEAFF
>TRBJ2-1|TRBV7-2|-|TRBD2
TGTGCCAGCAACCACGGACTAGCGGGAGGTTATGAGCAGTTCTTC
CASNHGLAGGYEQFF
>TRBJ1-1|TRBV11-2|-|-
TGTGCCAGCAGCTTAGGACAGTTGAACACTGAAGCTTTCTTT
CASSLGQLNTEAFF
>TRBJ1-1|TRBV6-6|-|-
TGTGCCAGCAGTTCTAAGGTGGCGAAGAGTGAAGCTTTCTTT
CASSSKVAKSEAFF
>TRBJ2-2|TRBV7-2|-|TRBD2
TGTGCCAGCAGCTTCCTAGCGGGAGCGCCGAACACCGGGGAGCTGTTTTTT
CASSFLAGAPNTGELFF
>TRBJ2-5|TRBV23-1|-|TRBD1
TGCGCCAGCAGTCAAGATGAACAGGACAGGGTCGGAGAGACCCAGTACTTC
CASSQDEQDRVGETQYF
>TRBJ1-6|TRBV18|-|-
TGTGCCAGCTCACCAGGGATACAGGACGCGCGCAATTCACCCCTCCACTTT
CASSPGIQDARNSPLHF
>TRBJ2-5|TRBV5-8|-|-
TGTGCCAGCAGCTTAAACATGCTCAAGACCCAGTACTTC
CASSLNMLKTQYF
>TRBJ2-7|TRBV10-3|-|-
TGTGCCATCAGTGAGGGACTGGGGGGAGAGCCCTACGAGCAGTACTTC
CAISEGLGGEPYEQYF
>TRBJ2-1|TRBV19|-|-
TGTGCCAGTAGTATTGGATACAATGAGCAGTTCTTC
CASSIGYNEQFF
>TRBJ1-1|TRBV18|-|TRBD1
TGTGCCAGCTCACACGGGACAGCCGGAGATAAAGCTTTCTTT
CASSHGTAGDKAFF
>TRBJ1-6|TRBV5-1|-|-
TGCGCCAGCAGCCTGGACAGCCTGTTTAGGGCCCTCCACTTT
CASSLDSLFRALHF
>TRBJ2-1|TRBV28|-|TRBD2
TGTGCCAGTTCTTCCGGGACTAGCGCGTACAATGAGCAGTTCTTC
CASSSGTSAYNEQFF
>TRBJ2-5|TRBV11-2|-|-
TGTGCCAGCAGCTTAGTGGGGAAAGGAGAGACCCAGTACTTC
CASSLVGKGETQYF
>TRBJ2-3|TRBV19|-|TRBD2
TGTGCCAGTAGTGGACAGCGGGGGCGCACAGATACGCAGTATTTT
CASSGQRGRTDTQYF
>TRBJ1-3|TRBV28|-|TRBD1
TGTGCCAGCAGAACAGGGGGCGGCGAAAACACCATATATTTT
CASRTGGGENTIYF
>TRBJ1-2|TRBV10-3|-|-
TGTGCCATCAGTGGAGGGTTAGGAGCGATGGATGGCTACACCTTC
CAISGGLGAMDGYTF
>TRBJ2-5|TRBV5-1|once|-
TGCGCCAGCAGCTCCGGGACAAGCCAAGAGACCCAGTACTTC
CASSSGTSQETQYF
>TRBJ2-1|TRBV27|-|TRBD2
TGTGCCAGCAGTCCCCGGAGGGTAGCGGGAGAAGATGAGCAGTTCTTC
CASSPRRVAGEDEQFF
>TRBJ2-7|TRBV27|once|TRBD1
TGTGCCAGCAGTTTCAACAGGGGGCACGAGCAGTACTTC
CASSFNRGHEQYF
>TRBJ1-6|TRBV7-2|-|-
TGTGCCAGCAGCGAGTCGCCGGCCCGTAATTCACCCCTCCACTTT
CASSESPARNSPLHF
>TRBJ2-7|TRBV18|-|TRBD1
TGTGCCAGCTCACCAAACGACAGGGGTTTCACCTACGAGCAGTACTTC
CASSPNDRGFTYEQYF
>TRBJ1-5|TRBV19|-|-
TGTGCCAGTAGTCCGACAGCGGAGAGGCGGAATCAGCCCCAGCATTTT
CASSPTAERRNQPQHF
>TRBJ2-7|TRBV18|once|-
TGTGCCAGCTCACGATCCGAACCCTCCGAGCAGTACTTC
CASSRSEPSEQYF
>TRBJ1-2|TRBV10-2|-|-
TGCGCCAGCAGTGCCGGGGTAGCCGCTATTTTGGACACCTTC
CASSAGVAAILDTF
>TRBJ2-2|TRBV6-5|-|-
TGTGCCAGCAGCACAGGGAGAAACACCGGGGAGCTGTTTTTT
CASSTGRNTGELFF
>TRBJ2-1|TRBV6-6|-|TRBD2
TGTGCCAGCAGTTCACCTCTAGCGGGAGTGTACAATGAGCAGTTCTTC
CASSSPLAGVYNEQFF
>TRBJ2-1|TRBV5-1|-|TRBD2
TGCGCCAGCAGCTCTAGCGGGGGCTTCTCCTACAATGAGCAGTTCTTC
CASSSSGGFSYNEQFF
>TRBJ2-1|TRBV7-2|-|-
TGTGCCAGCAGCTCCCCCACCGGGAGAGCAAACAATGAGCAGTTCTTC
CASSSPTGRANNEQFF
>TRBJ1-6|TRBV2|-|-
TGTGCCAGCGGTCTGTCCGACAGAGACTCACCCCTCCACTTT
CASGLSDRDSPLHF
>TRBJ2-2|TRBV5-4|-|TRBD1
TGTGCCAGCAGCCCTCCCGACAGGGACACCGGGGAGCTGTTTTTT
CASSPPDRDTGELFF
>TRBJ2-1|TRBV13|-|TRBD2
TGTGCCAGCAGCTTAGGGCTAGCGGGGGGGCAAAATGAGCAGTTCTTC
CASSLGLAGGQNEQFF
>TRBJ1-5|TRBV6-1|once|TRBD1
TGTGCCGGCAGCTGGGACAGGCAGAATCAGCCCCAGCATTTT
CAGSWDRQNQPQHF
>TRBJ1-4|TRBV18|-|TRBD1
TGTGCCAGCTCACCGACAGGGTTCGGAACTAATGAAAAACTGTTTTTT
CASSPTGFGTNEKLFF
>TRBJ2-3|TRBV7-2|-|-
TGTGCCAGCAGCCGAGGGGAGGGCACAGATACGCAGTATTTT
CASSRGEGTDTQYF
>TRBJ2-1|TRBV7-9|few|-
TGTGCCAGCAGCTTAGTCGGACGGGGCAATGAGCAGTTCTTC
CASSLVGRGNEQFF
>TRBJ2-1|TRBV5-5|-|TRBD1
TGTGCCAGCAGCCGAGAGGGGGCCCCCTACAATGAGCAGTTCTTC
CASSREGAPYNEQFF
>TRBJ1-2|TRBV11-2|-|-
TGTGCCAGCAGCTTAGGGGGAAACTATGGCTACACCTTC
CASSLGGNYGYTF